The clone carrying this T cell receptor (beta chain) was counted a few times. From germline, CDR1 is LNHNV and CDR2 YYDKDF (reference sequence). After removal of 5 bases from V and 3 bases from J, the junction contained 10 bases not matched to a gene. CDR3 length: 15 residues. The record originates from a study of graft-versus-host responses after intestinal transplantation. The assay was immunoSEQ multiplex PCR, and TCRdb's table has in-frame clones only and misses some. Of over 8,000 clones listed, 35% to 40% are singletons. Responders (approximately 200,000, CFSE-labeled) met approximately 200,000 stimulators that were irradiated and violet-dye-labeled. Study findings and constraints: The recipient marrow held GvH clones, and some of them showed up first in ileum or blood. Allografts from individuals with graft-donor T cell macrochimerism displayed high graft-versus-host to host-versus-graft clonal ratios.

This material consisted of alloreactive CD8+ T cells from a mixed lymphocyte reaction culture, taken before intestinal transplant. Indicated subset: CFSE-low proliferating T cells sorted from roughly 6-day pre-transplant mixed lymphocyte reaction (GvH or HvG direction). The receptor's source is a human patient who received an intestinal transplant. The V call is TRBV15, the J call TRBJ2-7; TRBD1 matches 7 bases. CDR3 loop: CATSADREYSYEQYF. The CDR3 region has the DNA TGTGCCACCAGCGCCGACAGGGAATATAGCTACGAGCAGTACTTC. Full variable domain (outside the CDR3, taken from reference TRBV15 and TRBJ2-7): DAMVIQNPRYQVTQFGKPVTLSCSQTLNHNVMYWYQQKSSQAPKLLFHYYDKDFNNEADTPDNFQSRRPNTSFCFLDIRSPGLGDTAMYLCATSADREYSYEQYFGPGTRLTVT.